The following is a T cell receptor (beta chain) sequence with its context. Each donor supplied around 9.9 milliliters of peripheral blood. The data stem from a study of blood T cells in healthy people across ages. The germline gives CDR1 MNHEY, CDR2 SVGEGT. Trimming shortened V by 2 bases and J by 7 bases, and 9 bases separated the two germline ends. The length of the CDR3 is 13 residues. PCR was performed a second time for about 7 to 11 cycles using a sample-barcoded 5' primer and a J-beta primer mix. TCRdb independently ran MiXCR on the 5' RACE reads; one entry per CDR3 protein. This sample has about 720,000 distinct CDR3 sequences, with around 25% found just once. The same sample was also used in a study of T cells of mothers and their children.

The genes are TRBV6-2 or TRBV6-3 and TRBJ1-5; no clear D gene. This receptor was identified in a boy aged 5-17 years in good health. Sequencing was performed on blood. The CDR3 spells CASSYPGFQPQHF. The CDR3 nucleotides are TGTGCCAGCAGTTACCCTGGGTTCCAGCCCCAGCATTTT.